The T cell receptor beta chain described here comes from a study of shared clonotypes between healthy human individuals. Findings and limits, study-wide: Measured sharing among donors was expected to vary with sequencing depth.

The authors' processing: Owing to the provision of junction-only sequences devoid of quality scores by immunoSEQ, filtering differed. Here immunoSEQ multiplex PCR was the method, and the copy in TCRdb shows in-frame clones only, minus some. The V and J calls and clone size come from that table; D and trimming were worked out from the DNA. The table records roughly 2.1 million clones, about 93% of them present only once. Per germline, CDR1 MNHEY and CDR2 SMNVEV (reference sequence). V was shortened by 2 bases and J by 3 bases, with 23 bases between the two germline ends. This CDR3 is 19 amino acids long. On this clone itself: The target antigen is unknown.

The naive CD8 fraction comprised CD45RO-negative cells positively selected for CCR7 and excluded terminally differentiated effector memory CD45RA+ cells. Sequencing input: naive CD8+ T cells from PBMCs. The source is a man aged 18-30 years in good health. Some clones in this sample may be carry-over from other donors' samples. J is TRBJ2-1 and V is TRBV27; possibly TRBD2 for D (6 bases). In DNA form, the CDR3 reads TGTGCCAGCAGTTTACTCTACACCAGCGGGCTAATTGGCTACAATGAGCAGTTCTTC. Translating it yields CASSLLYTSGLIGYNEQFF.